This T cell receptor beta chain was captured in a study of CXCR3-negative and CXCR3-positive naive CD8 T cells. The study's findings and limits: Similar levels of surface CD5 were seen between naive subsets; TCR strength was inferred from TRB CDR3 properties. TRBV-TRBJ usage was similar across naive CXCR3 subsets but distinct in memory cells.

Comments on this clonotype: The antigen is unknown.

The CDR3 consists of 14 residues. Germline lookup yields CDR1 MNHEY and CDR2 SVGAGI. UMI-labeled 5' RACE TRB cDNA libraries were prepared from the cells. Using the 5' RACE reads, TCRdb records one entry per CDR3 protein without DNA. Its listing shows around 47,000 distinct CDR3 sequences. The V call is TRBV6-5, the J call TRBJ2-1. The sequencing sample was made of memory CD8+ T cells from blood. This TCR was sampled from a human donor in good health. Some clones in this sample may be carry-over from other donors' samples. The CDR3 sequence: CASSYWTSGNEQFF.